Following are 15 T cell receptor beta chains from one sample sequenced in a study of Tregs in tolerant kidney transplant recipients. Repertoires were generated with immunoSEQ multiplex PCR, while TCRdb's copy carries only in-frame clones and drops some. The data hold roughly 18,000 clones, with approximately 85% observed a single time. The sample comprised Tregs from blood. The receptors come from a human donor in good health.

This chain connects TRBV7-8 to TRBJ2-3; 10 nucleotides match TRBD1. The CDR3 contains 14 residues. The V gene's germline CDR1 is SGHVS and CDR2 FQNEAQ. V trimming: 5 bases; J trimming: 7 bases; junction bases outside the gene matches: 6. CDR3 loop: CASSLGTGAHTQYF. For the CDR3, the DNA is TGTGCCAGCAGCCTTGGGACAGGGGCCCATACGCAGTATTTT.

The chain's CDR3 is CASSLGYQGETGELFF. The CDR3 coding sequence is TGTGCCAGCAGCTTGGGGTACCAGGGCGAGACCGGGGAGCTGTTTTTT. The chain has TRBV5-6 and TRBJ2-2; D is possibly TRBD1 (5 bases). V was pared by 0 bases and J by 5 bases, with 14 bases between. Germline CDR1 reads SGHDT; CDR2 reads YYEEEE. There are 16 residues in the CDR3. The full variable domain, with the rest looked up from reference TRBV5-6 and TRBJ2-2, is DAGVTQSPTHLIKTRGQQVTLRCSPKSGHDTVSWYQQALGQGPQFIFQYYEEEERQRGNFPDRFSGHQFPNYSSELNVNALLLGDSALYLCASSLGYQGETGELFFGEGSRLTVL.

The CDR3: CASSFPAFSYEQYF. For the CDR3, the DNA is TGTGCCAGCAGCTTTCCCGCCTTCTCCTACGAGCAGTACTTC. This chain joins TRBV7-2 and TRBJ2-7; D is undetermined. This CDR3 region has 14 residues. The V gene lost 3 bases and the J gene lost 0 bases, with 9 bases spanning the gap. Germline V gene lookup returns CDR1 SGHTA and CDR2 FQGNSA.

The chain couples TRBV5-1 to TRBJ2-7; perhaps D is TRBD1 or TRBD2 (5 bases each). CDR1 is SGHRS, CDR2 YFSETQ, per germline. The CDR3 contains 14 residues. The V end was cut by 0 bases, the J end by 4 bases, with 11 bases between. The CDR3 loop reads CASSLAGRPYEQYF. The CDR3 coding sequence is TGCGCCAGCAGCTTGGCGGGACGACCGTACGAGCAGTACTTC.

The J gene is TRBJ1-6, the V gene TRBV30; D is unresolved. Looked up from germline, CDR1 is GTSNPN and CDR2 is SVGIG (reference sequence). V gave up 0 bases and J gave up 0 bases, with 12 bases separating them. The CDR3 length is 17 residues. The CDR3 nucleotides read TGTGCCTGGAGTGTACCCCCGTCCAGCTCCTATAATTCACCCCTCCACTTT. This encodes CAWSVPPSSSYNSPLHF.

The CDR3 loop reads CASSRQSFGRMGGYTF. CDR3 nucleotide sequence: TGTGCCAGCAGCCGCCAATCATTTGGCAGGATGGGTGGCTACACCTTC. This chain joins TRBV5-4 and TRBJ1-2; the D is unclear. CDR1 is SGHNT and CDR2 is YYREEE in the germline V gene (reference sequence). This CDR3 spans 16 amino acids. V was pared by 4 bases and J by 7 bases, with 23 bases between. Supplemented by reference TRBV5-4 and TRBJ1-2, the full variable domain reads ETGVTQSPTHLIKTRGQQVTLRCSSQSGHNTVSWYQQALGQGPQFIFQYYREEENGRGNFPPRFSGLQFPNYSSELNVNALELDDSALYLCASSRQSFGRMGGYTFGSGTRLTVV.

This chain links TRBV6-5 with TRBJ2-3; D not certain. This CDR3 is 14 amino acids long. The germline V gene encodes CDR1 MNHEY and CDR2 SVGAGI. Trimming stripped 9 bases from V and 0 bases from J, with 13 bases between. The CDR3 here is CASGRLGSTDTQYF. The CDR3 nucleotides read TGTGCCAGTGGTCGGTTGGGTAGCACAGATACGCAGTATTTT.

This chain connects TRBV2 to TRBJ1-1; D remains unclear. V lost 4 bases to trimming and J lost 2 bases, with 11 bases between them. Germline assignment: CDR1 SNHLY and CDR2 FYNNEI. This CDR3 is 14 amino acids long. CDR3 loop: CASSVGNVNTEAFF. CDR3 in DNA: TGTGCCAGCAGTGTCGGGAACGTCAACACTGAAGCTTTCTTT.

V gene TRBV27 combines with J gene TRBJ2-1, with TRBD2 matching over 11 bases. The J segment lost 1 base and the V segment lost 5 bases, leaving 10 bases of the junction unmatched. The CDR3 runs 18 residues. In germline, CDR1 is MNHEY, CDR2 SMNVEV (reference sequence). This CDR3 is CASSPRPGLAASYNEQFF. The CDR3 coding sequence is TGTGCCAGCAGTCCCCGACCGGGACTAGCGGCTTCCTACAATGAGCAGTTCTTC.

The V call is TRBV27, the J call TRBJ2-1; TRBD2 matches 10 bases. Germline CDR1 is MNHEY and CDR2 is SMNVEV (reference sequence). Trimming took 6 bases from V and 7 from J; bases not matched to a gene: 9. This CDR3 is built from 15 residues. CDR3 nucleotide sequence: TGTGCCAGCAGGCCTGGGACTAGCGACCCTAATGAGCAGTTCTTC. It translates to CASRPGTSDPNEQFF.

The DNA for the CDR3 is TGTGCCAGCAGAGCCCCAGGGGAAGCTTTCTTT. It codes for CASRAPGEAFF. The chain carries TRBV2 and TRBJ1-1, with a tentative D call TRBD1 (5 bases). The CDR3 has 11 amino acids. Trimming left V 6 bases short and J 8 bases short, with 10 bases between. In germline, CDR1 is SNHLY, CDR2 FYNNEI.

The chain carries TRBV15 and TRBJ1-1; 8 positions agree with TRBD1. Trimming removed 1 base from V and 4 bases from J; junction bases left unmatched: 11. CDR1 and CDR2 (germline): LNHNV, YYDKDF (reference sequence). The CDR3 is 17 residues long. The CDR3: CATSRVPTGTGTTEAFF. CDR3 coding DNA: TGTGCCACCAGCAGAGTCCCGACCGGGACAGGTACCACTGAAGCTTTCTTT.

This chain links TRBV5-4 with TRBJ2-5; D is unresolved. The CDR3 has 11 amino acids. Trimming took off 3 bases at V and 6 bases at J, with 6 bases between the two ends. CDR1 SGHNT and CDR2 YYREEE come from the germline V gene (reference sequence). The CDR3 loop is CASSSGQTQYF. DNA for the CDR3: TGTGCCAGCAGCTCGGGCCAGACCCAGTACTTC. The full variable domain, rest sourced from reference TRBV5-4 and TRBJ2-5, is ETGVTQSPTHLIKTRGQQVTLRCSSQSGHNTVSWYQQALGQGPQFIFQYYREEENGRGNFPPRFSGLQFPNYSSELNVNALELDDSALYLCASSSGQTQYFGPGTRLLVL.

CDR3 DNA: TGTGCCAGCAGCTTCGGGGCCTGGGGCAATGAGCAGTTCTTC. Translating it yields CASSFGAWGNEQFF. The chain joins TRBV11-2 to TRBJ2-1, with D possibly called TRBD1 or TRBD2 (5 bases each). The CDR3 is 14 amino acids. Trimming cost V 3 bases and J 6 bases, with 12 bases left between them. CDR1 SGHAT and CDR2 FQNNGV come from the germline V gene.

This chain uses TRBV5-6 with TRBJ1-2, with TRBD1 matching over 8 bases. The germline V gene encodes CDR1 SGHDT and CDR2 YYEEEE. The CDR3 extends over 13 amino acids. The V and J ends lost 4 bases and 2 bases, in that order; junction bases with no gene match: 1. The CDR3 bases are TGTGCCAGCAGCCGGACAGGGAACTATGGCTACACCTTC. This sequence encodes CASSRTGNYGYTF.